The sequence of this TCR beta chain was determined in a study of T-cell memory formation after mild COVID-19. This CDR3 has 12 amino acids. V lost 5 bases and J 6 bases, leaving 8 bases between the germline ends. Germline loops: CDR1 ENHRY, CDR2 SYGVKD. Using its own MiXCR run on the 5' RACE reads, TCRdb lists one record per CDR3 protein. The sample includes fewer than 650,000 distinct CDR3 sequences, 15% to 20% seen only once; the top ten take roughly 7.7%. V is TRBV10-3 and J is TRBJ2-1; perhaps TRBD1 as D (5 bases). Sequenced: PBMCs or a T cell subset sorted from them (not recorded which). The clonotype originates from an adult woman who had mild COVID-19 (a few samples of this study predate the infection). Cell type and time point are not known. The CDR3 loop reads CAISMTVNEQFF. The DNA of the CDR3 is TGTGCCATCAGTATGACAGTCAATGAGCAGTTCTTC.